The clone carrying this T cell receptor beta chain was picked up a small number of times. The antigen remains undetermined. The data are from a study of blood T cells in healthy people across ages. About the research overall: Using template switching, researchers captured about one barcoded beta molecule for each two T cells.

Germline-derived CDR1 and CDR2 are SGHRS and YFSETQ. This CDR3 comprises 14 residues. V gave up 4 bases and J gave up 3 bases; unmatched junction bases: 4. The use of a sample-barcoded 5' primer and a J-beta primer mix characterized a second PCR of 7 to 11 cycles. Each cDNA was tagged by a template-switch adaptor containing 12 random nucleotides. MiXCR, applied by TCRdb to the 5' RACE reads, yields one record per CDR3 protein. The data show fewer than 800,000 distinct CDR3 sequences, under 25% seen once. Study-wide results and limits: Diversity of TCR beta per million T cells declined in a roughly linear way with age. Among long-lived donors, naive CD4+ cells were more numerous and diversity higher than in aged donors.

Sequenced: blood. J is TRBJ2-5 and V is TRBV5-1, with 9 nucleotides matching TRBD1. This receptor was taken from a man in his 70s in good health. The DNA of the CDR3 is TGCGCCAGCAGCCCCCGGGACAGGGAAGAGACCCAGTACTTC. The encoded protein is CASSPRDREETQYF.